A single sample is the source of the 22 T cell receptor beta chains below, sequenced in a study of blood T cells in healthy people across ages. A second PCR, run for roughly 7 to 11 cycles, used a sample-barcoded 5' primer plus a J-beta primer mix. TCRdb reprocessed the 5' RACE reads via MiXCR and lists one record per CDR3 protein. This sample has hundreds of thousands of distinct CDR3 sequences, with around 21% found just once. Input material: blood. These receptors were taken from a man between 70 and 80 years old in good health.

This clonotype was picked up a small number of times. The V call is TRBV12-3 or TRBV12-4, the J call TRBJ2-7, with TRBD2 matching over 8 bases. The DNA end is a closer match to TRBJ2-1, so the J assignment may be wrong. CDR3 length equals 14 residues. The CDR3 DNA reads as TGTGCCAGCAGTACAGGACTAGCCACCAATGAGCAGTTCTTC. Amino acids: CASSTGLATNEQFF.

The V and J genes are TRBV20-1 and TRBJ2-5, with TRBD2 as a possible D gene (5 bases). The germline gives CDR1 DFQATT, CDR2 SNEGSKA (reference sequence). The V gene lost 6 bases and the J gene lost 9 bases, with 20 bases spanning the gap. The CDR3 consists of 13 residues. The CDR3 DNA reads as TGCAGTGCCCCATCGTCGGTGGGAGAAGCCCAGTACTTC. Encoded protein: CSAPSSVGEAQYF.

V usage is TRBV5-1 and J usage is TRBJ2-5; tentatively, D is TRBD1 or TRBD2 (5 bases each). Trimming cost V 3 bases and J 3 bases, with 12 bases left between them. CDR1 is SGHRS, CDR2 YFSETQ, per germline. CDR3 size: 14 residues. CDR3 sequence (DNA): TGCGCCAGCAGCTCTACGGGACGAAAAGAGACCCAGTACTTC. Its translation: CASSSTGRKETQYF.

This clonotype was observed many times. The V and J genes are TRBV27 and TRBJ2-3; D unclear. The CDR3 is 13 amino acids. V lost 6 bases to trimming and J lost 0 bases, with 7 bases between them. The germline gives CDR1 MNHEY, CDR2 SMNVEV (reference sequence). CDR3 nucleotide sequence: TGTGCCAGCAGAAGGCCGAGCACAGATACGCAGTATTTT. It codes for CASRRPSTDTQYF.

This clonotype was counted only a few times. A read error may explain this, as a much larger clone is one base away. J is TRBJ2-1 and V is TRBV5-5; D remains unclear. The DNA matches TRBJ2-7 better at its end, which makes the J call doubtful. Germline loops: CDR1 SGHKS, CDR2 YYEKEE (reference sequence). The CDR3 runs to 12 residues. The CDR3 DNA reads as TGTGCCAGCAGCTTCGACAACTACGAGCAGTACTTC. Translation: CASSFDNYEQYF.

This clonotype was picked up many times. The chain employs TRBV20-1 and TRBJ2-7; 7 positions match TRBD1. The germline V gene encodes CDR1 DFQATT and CDR2 SNEGSKA (reference sequence). Trimming cost V 1 base and J 2 bases; bases outside gene matches: 11. The length of the CDR3 is 16 residues. CDR3 nucleotide sequence: TGCAGTGCTAGAGTCCTCTGGGACAGAAAGGCCTACGAGCAGTACTTC. As protein: CSARVLWDRKAYEQYF.

The CDR3 here is CATSDSRQGAETQYF. The CDR3 DNA sequence: TGTGCCACCAGTGATTCTCGGCAGGGGGCGGAGACCCAGTACTTC. The rearrangement uses TRBV24-1 and TRBJ2-5; TRBD1 aligns across 8 bases. J lost 5 bases, V lost 2 bases, and 6 bases had no gene match. The CDR3 extends over 15 amino acids. Looked up from germline, CDR1 is KGHDR and CDR2 is SFDVKD.

With regard to this clonotype: The junction shows a germline mismatch at one end, possibly a read error. V is TRBV7-7 and J is TRBJ2-5, with 12 bases that match TRBD2. The CDR3 spans 18 residues. Looked up from germline, CDR1 is SSHAT and CDR2 is FNYEAQ (reference sequence). The chain's CDR3 is CASSLGLAGGRFQETQYF. The CDR3 DNA reads TGTGCTAGCAGCTTAGGCCTAGCGGGAGGGCGGTTCCAAGAGACCCAGTACTTC.

This clonotype turned up a few times. The genes are TRBV29-1 and TRBJ2-1; D may match TRBD1 or TRBD2 (5 bases each). The V end lost 7 bases, the J end lost 4 bases, and 11 bases lay between the germline ends. This CDR3 region has 12 residues. The germline V gene has CDR1 SQVTM and CDR2 ANQGSEA. In DNA, the CDR3 is TGCAGCGACTGGGACGGTTACAATGAGCAGTTCTTC. This codes for CSDWDGYNEQFF.

A remark on this clonotype: One junction end disagrees with the germline gene, perhaps due to a read error. V usage is TRBV20-1 and J usage is TRBJ2-5; D perhaps matches TRBD2 (6 bases). The last part of the DNA fits TRBJ2-1 better; the J call may be wrong. From germline, CDR1 is DFQATT and CDR2 SNEGSKA (reference sequence). CDR3 length equals 14 residues. DNA for the CDR3: TGCAGTGCTGGTGGGCGGGACGCGAACAATGGGCAGTTCTTC. It encodes CSAGGRDANNGQFF.

This clonotype has a handful of counts. The rearrangement links TRBV20-1 to TRBJ2-4; 10 bases are a match to TRBD2. Trimming took 0 bases from V and 2 from J; bases not matched to a gene: 7. This CDR3 has 17 amino acids. The germline gives CDR1 DFQATT, CDR2 SNEGSKA (reference sequence). For the CDR3, the DNA is TGCAGTGCTAGAGATCGGGCTAGCGGGAGCTCCAAAAACATTCAGTACTTC. This sequence encodes CSARDRASGSSKNIQYF.

Regarding this clonotype: This may arise from a read error, as a much more abundant clone is one base away. The chain couples TRBV12-3 or TRBV12-4 to TRBJ2-7; D uncertain. This CDR3 has 12 amino acids. In nucleotides, the CDR3 is TGTGCCAGCAGTTTACGGTCCTACGAGCAGAACTTC. Translated, it gives CASSLRSYEQNF.

This chain links TRBV28 with TRBJ2-3; 9 nucleotides match TRBD1. From germline, CDR1 is MDHEN and CDR2 SYDVKM. This CDR3 is 16 amino acids long. With V trimmed by 8 bases and J by 1 base, 10 bases remained unmatched. In DNA form, the CDR3 reads TGTGCCAGCGGCCGTACAGGGGGCGCCGGCACAGATACGCAGTATTTT. Protein sequence: CASGRTGGAGTDTQYF.

This clonotype has just a few counts. V usage is TRBV18 and J usage is TRBJ2-3; D is possibly TRBD1 or TRBD2 (5 bases each). Germline-derived CDR1 and CDR2 are KGHSH and LQKENI. V was cut by 8 bases and J by 0 bases, with 12 bases left in between. The CDR3 spans 14 residues. The CDR3 is CASLGTASTDTQYF. CDR3 coding DNA: TGTGCCAGCCTTGGGACCGCCAGCACAGATACGCAGTATTTT.

This chain joins TRBV7-2 and TRBJ2-3; 8 positions agree with TRBD2. V was pared by 5 bases and J by 6 bases, with 4 bases of the junction left unmatched. This CDR3 contains 13 residues. Looked up from germline, CDR1 is SGHTA and CDR2 is FQGNSA. The CDR3, as DNA: TGTGCCAGCAGCCAGATAGCGGGGGATACGCAGTATTTT. Translating gives CASSQIAGDTQYF.

This chain connects TRBV7-2 to TRBJ2-4; the D gene could be TRBD1 or TRBD2 (6 bases each). The CDR3 sequence is 15 residues long. Germline CDR1 SGHTA, CDR2 FQGNSA. The V and J ends lost 4 bases and 3 bases respectively, with 13 bases between them. For the CDR3, the DNA is TGTGCCAGCAGCTCACCGGGGGCTGACAAAAACATTCAGTACTTC. This translates into CASSSPGADKNIQYF.

The rearrangement uses TRBV5-1 and TRBJ1-1; 10 bases map to TRBD1. Germline values: CDR1 SGHRS, CDR2 YFSETQ. The V segment lost 3 bases and the J segment 5 bases; nucleotides outside the gene matches: 16. The CDR3 consists of 18 residues. This CDR3 reads CASSSWTGGPLSGTEAFF. The CDR3 DNA reads TGCGCCAGCAGCTCATGGACAGGGGGGCCCTTGTCGGGGACTGAAGCTTTCTTT.

V gene TRBV18 combines with J gene TRBJ1-2, with unresolved D. V lost 5 bases and J lost 1, with 8 bases in between. The CDR3 runs 13 residues. CDR1 and CDR2 (germline): KGHSH, LQKENI. The CDR3 protein is CASSRSLNYGYTF. CDR3 DNA: TGTGCCAGCTCAAGGTCGCTTAACTATGGCTACACCTTC.

The chain combines TRBV18 with TRBJ1-4; possible D gene TRBD1, 5 bases. Germline assignment: CDR1 KGHSH and CDR2 LQKENI. CDR3 length: 15 residues. V lost 2 bases and J lost 12, with 19 bases in between. CDR3 DNA: TGTGCCAGCTCACCATTGGCAGGGTGGGAAGGAGAACTGTTTTTT. Translation gives CASSPLAGWEGELFF.

The V and J genes are TRBV20-1 and TRBJ2-3, with 7 bases that match TRBD1. Germline CDR1 is DFQATT and CDR2 is SNEGSKA (reference sequence). The CDR3 runs to 13 residues. V was pared by 5 bases and J by 4 bases, with 6 bases of the junction left unmatched. DNA of the CDR3: TGCAGTGCTCATAGCCAGGGGGCAGATACGCAGTATTTT. This encodes CSAHSQGADTQYF.

CDR3 loop: CASSLGTSGGRYEQYF. In DNA, the CDR3 is TGTGCCAGCAGCTTGGGGACTAGCGGGGGCCGGTACGAGCAGTACTTC. The rearrangement joins TRBV5-6 to TRBJ2-7; 13 bases are shared with TRBD2. The CDR3 has 16 amino acids. Germline CDR1 reads SGHDT; CDR2 reads YYEEEE. Trimming cost V 0 bases and J 4 bases; bases outside gene matches: 4.

V and J are TRBV11-2 and TRBJ2-1; D gene unclear. V was clipped by 2 bases and J by 0 bases, with 11 bases between them. Germline V gene sequence: CDR1 SGHAT, CDR2 FQNNGV. The CDR3 length is 16 residues. CDR3 DNA sequence: TGTGCCAGCAGCTTATGGGCGGAAAGCTCCTACAATGAGCAGTTCTTC. Protein sequence: CASSLWAESSYNEQFF.